The rows below give T cell receptor beta chains drawn from one sample of a study of T-cell reconstitution after alpha-beta-depleted transplantation in children. Each CDR3 protein is one row after TCRdb ran MiXCR on the PCR reads. Here the sample spans 150,000 to 250,000 distinct CDR3 sequences, 5% to 7.5% being singletons. The specimen comprised PBMCs, sampled before TCRalphabeta/CD19-depleted stem cell transplant. These receptors were collected from a girl less than two years old with combined immunodeficiency, due to receive a stem cell transplant. CDR3s include the opening cysteine and the closing phenylalanine or tryptophan. A D gene is named only where the DNA matches it firmly. Not all rows give a size; the values are once, few, many and, for expanded clones, a class.

V gene: TRBV20-1
J gene: TRBJ2-1
clone size: many
D gene: .
CDR3 DNA: TGCAGTGCTAGAGAAAATGAGCAGTTCTTC
CDR3 protein: CSARENEQFF

V gene: TRBV25-1
J gene: TRBJ2-1
clone size: many
D gene: TRBD2
CDR3 DNA: TGTGCCAGCAGCCTAGCGGGAGGAGGCTCCTACAATGAGCAGTTCTTC
CDR3 protein: CASSLAGGGSYNEQFF

V gene: TRBV12-3/TRBV12-4
J gene: TRBJ2-7
clone size: many
D gene: .
CDR3 DNA: TGTGCCAGCAGTTTAATAGGCGAGCAGTACTTC
CDR3 protein: CASSLIGEQYF

V gene: TRBV29-1
J gene: TRBJ1-2
clone size: few
D gene: TRBD1
CDR3 DNA: TGCAGCGTTGAAGACCAGCCGGGACAGGGATCCACCCGATACTATGGCTACACCTTC
CDR3 protein: CSVEDQPGQGSTRYYGYTF

V gene: TRBV12-3/TRBV12-4
J gene: TRBJ2-5
clone size: many
D gene: TRBD2
CDR3 DNA: TGTGCCAGCAGCCGAAGACTAGCGGGAGACCGTACCCAGTACTTC
CDR3 protein: CASSRRLAGDRTQYF

V gene: TRBV18
J gene: TRBJ2-1
clone size: few
D gene: TRBD2
CDR3 DNA: TGTGCCAGCTCACCCGGTGGGACTAGCGTTTACAATGAGCAGTTCTTC
CDR3 protein: CASSPGGTSVYNEQFF

V gene: TRBV27
J gene: TRBJ2-1
clone size: many
D gene: .
CDR3 DNA: TGTGCCAGCAGTTCCACCGTTTCCAATGAGCAGTTCTTC
CDR3 protein: CASSSTVSNEQFF

V gene: TRBV6-9
J gene: TRBJ2-7
clone size: .
D gene: TRBD1
CDR3 DNA: TGTGCCAGCAGTGGAGACAGGGCCGGGTACGAGCAGTACTTC
CDR3 protein: CASSGDRAGYEQYF

V gene: TRBV9
J gene: TRBJ2-3
clone size: many
D gene: TRBD1
CDR3 DNA: TGTGCCAGCAGCCTTCCACTTGGGACAGGCGGACCTGGAGGCACAGATACGCAGTATTTT
CDR3 protein: CASSLPLGTGGPGGTDTQYF

V gene: TRBV27
J gene: TRBJ1-1
clone size: many
D gene: .
CDR3 DNA: TGTGCCAGCAGTCCGGGAGGGCCCTACCCTGAAGCTTTCTTT
CDR3 protein: CASSPGGPYPEAFF

V gene: TRBV29-1
J gene: TRBJ1-1
clone size: many
D gene: TRBD1
CDR3 DNA: TGCAGCGTTGTCGGGGGACAGTCGGGCACTGAAGCTTTCTTT
CDR3 protein: CSVVGGQSGTEAFF

V gene: TRBV6-1
J gene: TRBJ2-5
clone size: .
D gene: TRBD2
CDR3 DNA: TGTGCCAGCAGTCAACCTAGCGGGGGGGCCGGGGAGACCCAGTACTTC
CDR3 protein: CASSQPSGGAGETQYF

V gene: TRBV4-1
J gene: TRBJ2-3
clone size: many
D gene: TRBD2
CDR3 DNA: TGCGCCAGCAGTCCCCGGGCGGCCAGCGGGGTCACAGATACGCAGTATTTT
CDR3 protein: CASSPRAASGVTDTQYF

V gene: TRBV5-5
J gene: TRBJ2-7
clone size: medium-sized
D gene: .
CDR3 DNA: TGTGCCAGCAGCTTGTCGGAGGGGCGGAACGAGCAGTACTTC
CDR3 protein: CASSLSEGRNEQYF

V gene: TRBV11-2
J gene: TRBJ1-5
clone size: many
D gene: .
CDR3 DNA: TGTGCCAGCAGCTTAGATAAGGGCAATCAGCCCCAGCATTTT
CDR3 protein: CASSLDKGNQPQHF

V gene: TRBV4-1
J gene: TRBJ1-2
clone size: many
D gene: .
CDR3 DNA: TGCGCCAGCAGCCCCGGACAGCTAGCTAACTATGGCTACACCTTC
CDR3 protein: CASSPGQLANYGYTF

V gene: TRBV29-1
J gene: TRBJ1-1
clone size: many
D gene: .
CDR3 DNA: TGCAGCGTTGAAGATCGAATGGGGGTAGCTTTCTTT
CDR3 protein: CSVEDRMGVAFF

V gene: TRBV20-1
J gene: TRBJ2-7
clone size: many
D gene: TRBD2
CDR3 DNA: TGCAGTGGGGACTACGGCAGAGTCTACGAGCAGTACTTC
CDR3 protein: CSGDYGRVYEQYF

V gene: TRBV4-2
J gene: TRBJ2-3
clone size: many
D gene: TRBD2
CDR3 DNA: TGTGCCAGCAGCCAAGAGAAGCGGGGGGACCCTAGCACAGATACGCAGTATTTT
CDR3 protein: CASSQEKRGDPSTDTQYF

V gene: TRBV2
J gene: TRBJ1-1
clone size: few
D gene: .
CDR3 DNA: TGTGCCAGCCCTCCCGACGACAGGAACACTGAAGCTTTCTTT
CDR3 protein: CASPPDDRNTEAFF

V gene: TRBV10-2
J gene: TRBJ2-1
clone size: many
D gene: TRBD1
CDR3 DNA: TGCGCCAGCAGTTCCGGGACAGGCCTATACAATGAGCAGTTCTTC
CDR3 protein: CASSSGTGLYNEQFF

V gene: TRBV12-3/TRBV12-4
J gene: TRBJ2-1
clone size: many
D gene: TRBD1
CDR3 DNA: TGTGCCAGCAGTCGCCCGATGACAGGGTCTGATGAGCAGTTCTTC
CDR3 protein: CASSRPMTGSDEQFF

V gene: TRBV5-1
J gene: TRBJ2-5
clone size: .
D gene: .
CDR3 DNA: TGCGCCAGCAGCTTGGATACAGGTTGGGTGAAAGAGACCCAGTACTTC
CDR3 protein: CASSLDTGWVKETQYF

V gene: TRBV4-3
J gene: TRBJ2-1
clone size: many
D gene: TRBD2
CDR3 DNA: TGCGCCAGCAGCCAAGCCTTAGCGGGAGGGCTCTACAATGAGCAGTTCTTC
CDR3 protein: CASSQALAGGLYNEQFF

V gene: TRBV7-2
J gene: TRBJ2-1
clone size: many
D gene: TRBD2
CDR3 DNA: TGTGCCAGCAGCTTACGGGGGGGGAATAATGAGCAGTTCTTC
CDR3 protein: CASSLRGGNNEQFF

V gene: TRBV6-2/TRBV6-3
J gene: TRBJ2-1
clone size: few
D gene: .
CDR3 DNA: TGTGCCAGCAGTTACTCGCTCAATGAGCAGTTCTTC
CDR3 protein: CASSYSLNEQFF

V gene: TRBV7-6
J gene: TRBJ2-6
clone size: .
D gene: .
CDR3 DNA: TGTGCCAGCAGCCCATTGAGGGAGATAAGCTCTGGGGCCAACGTCCTGACTTTC
CDR3 protein: CASSPLREISSGANVLTF

V gene: TRBV10-3
J gene: TRBJ2-3
clone size: many
D gene: .
CDR3 DNA: TGTGCCATCAGTGGGGGGTCTTATCAGTATTTT
CDR3 protein: CAISGGSYQYF

V gene: TRBV12-5
J gene: TRBJ2-1
clone size: many
D gene: TRBD2
CDR3 DNA: TGTGCTAGTGGTTTGGTCTCAGCGGGGGCCTACAATGAGCAGTTCTTC
CDR3 protein: CASGLVSAGAYNEQFF

V gene: TRBV12-3/TRBV12-4
J gene: TRBJ2-5
clone size: .
D gene: .
CDR3 DNA: TGTGCCAGCAGTTTGTTTGCGGGAGAGACCCAGTACTTC
CDR3 protein: CASSLFAGETQYF

V gene: TRBV6-5
J gene: TRBJ2-4
clone size: .
D gene: .
CDR3 DNA: TGTGCCAGCAGTTACTCGCTTAGAGACCTAGCCAAAAACATTCAGTACTTC
CDR3 protein: CASSYSLRDLAKNIQYF

V gene: TRBV28
J gene: TRBJ2-7
clone size: many
D gene: .
CDR3 DNA: TGTGCCAGCAGTTTATTTCCCCCCTACGAGCAGTACTTC
CDR3 protein: CASSLFPPYEQYF

V gene: TRBV3-1
J gene: TRBJ2-1
clone size: many
D gene: TRBD2
CDR3 DNA: TGTGCCAGCAGCCCGGGACTAGCGGAACAGTTCTTC
CDR3 protein: CASSPGLAEQFF

V gene: TRBV4-1
J gene: TRBJ2-1
clone size: many
D gene: .
CDR3 DNA: TGCGCCAGCAGCCCCACAAGCAATGAGCAGTTCTTC
CDR3 protein: CASSPTSNEQFF

V gene: TRBV20-1
J gene: TRBJ2-3
clone size: many
D gene: TRBD2
CDR3 DNA: TGCAGTGCTCGGACTAGAGATACGCAGTATTTT
CDR3 protein: CSARTRDTQYF

V gene: TRBV5-1
J gene: TRBJ2-5
clone size: many
D gene: .
CDR3 DNA: TGCGCCAGCAGCTTACACCCGAGAGAGGAGACCCAGTACTTC
CDR3 protein: CASSLHPREETQYF

V gene: TRBV15
J gene: TRBJ2-7
clone size: few
D gene: TRBD2
CDR3 DNA: TGTGCCACCAGCGATGGTAGCGGGCTCTTGTCCTACGAGCAGTACTTC
CDR3 protein: CATSDGSGLLSYEQYF

V gene: TRBV19
J gene: TRBJ1-1
clone size: many
D gene: .
CDR3 DNA: TGTGCCAGTAGTATAGACGTGGGGGAAAACACTGAAGCTTTCTTT
CDR3 protein: CASSIDVGENTEAFF

V gene: TRBV6-5
J gene: TRBJ2-3
clone size: many
D gene: .
CDR3 DNA: TGTGCCAGCAGTTACTCGATACTGGGAAGCACAGATACGCAGTATTTT
CDR3 protein: CASSYSILGSTDTQYF

V gene: TRBV29-1
J gene: TRBJ2-5
clone size: few
D gene: TRBD2
CDR3 DNA: TGCAGCGGCCCGGACGGGATTGTAGCGGGTGGGCAAGAGACCCAGTACTTC
CDR3 protein: CSGPDGIVAGGQETQYF

V gene: TRBV7-2
J gene: TRBJ2-7
clone size: many
D gene: .
CDR3 DNA: TGTGCCAGCAGCTTAGGAGGAGAAATCTACGAGCAGTACTTC
CDR3 protein: CASSLGGEIYEQYF

V gene: TRBV19
J gene: TRBJ1-2
clone size: few
D gene: .
CDR3 DNA: TGTGCCAGTAGACACCGGGACACTAACTATGGCTACACCTTC
CDR3 protein: CASRHRDTNYGYTF

V gene: TRBV28
J gene: TRBJ2-7
clone size: many
D gene: .
CDR3 DNA: TGTGCCAGCAGCCCCTTGGGACCGAGGGAGCAGTACTTC
CDR3 protein: CASSPLGPREQYF

V gene: TRBV3-1
J gene: TRBJ1-2
clone size: .
D gene: .
CDR3 DNA: TGTGCCAGCAGCCAAGACGCGTCAGGATACTATGGCTACACCTTC
CDR3 protein: CASSQDASGYYGYTF

V gene: TRBV2
J gene: TRBJ2-7
clone size: .
D gene: TRBD1
CDR3 DNA: TGTGCCAGCAGCTGGGACAGGGCCGAGCAGTACTTC
CDR3 protein: CASSWDRAEQYF

V gene: TRBV29-1
J gene: TRBJ2-4
clone size: many
D gene: TRBD1
CDR3 DNA: TGCAGCGTTGGACAGGGGGCTGGAAACATTCAGTACTTC
CDR3 protein: CSVGQGAGNIQYF

V gene: TRBV28
J gene: TRBJ2-3
clone size: many
D gene: .
CDR3 DNA: TGTGCCAGCAGCTCCCTGTGGGATACGCAGTATTTT
CDR3 protein: CASSSLWDTQYF

V gene: TRBV5-1
J gene: TRBJ1-1
clone size: many
D gene: .
CDR3 DNA: TGCGCCAGCAGCTTGGATCCAGAAACCCCTCAGAACACTGAAGCTTTCTTT
CDR3 protein: CASSLDPETPQNTEAFF

V gene: TRBV7-9
J gene: TRBJ2-7
clone size: many
D gene: .
CDR3 DNA: TGTGCCAGCAGCGCGACCGGGACTCACCTCTCCTACGAGCAGTACTTC
CDR3 protein: CASSATGTHLSYEQYF

V gene: TRBV2
J gene: TRBJ2-5
clone size: many
D gene: TRBD2
CDR3 DNA: TGTGCCAGCTGGACTAGCCAAGAGACCCAGTACTTC
CDR3 protein: CASWTSQETQYF

V gene: TRBV6-2/TRBV6-3
J gene: TRBJ2-7
clone size: many
D gene: TRBD2
CDR3 DNA: TGTGCCAGCAGTTACTCGCCGACTAGCTTGAGCTCCTACGAGCAGTACTTC
CDR3 protein: CASSYSPTSLSSYEQYF

V gene: TRBV29-1
J gene: TRBJ2-1
clone size: many
D gene: TRBD2
CDR3 DNA: TGCAGCGTTACTCTAGCGGGTATCTACAATGAGCAGTTCTTC
CDR3 protein: CSVTLAGIYNEQFF

V gene: TRBV27
J gene: TRBJ2-2
clone size: many
D gene: .
CDR3 DNA: TGTGCCAGCAGTTTGCGACAGGTGAACACCGGGGAGCTGTTTTTT
CDR3 protein: CASSLRQVNTGELFF

V gene: TRBV5-1
J gene: TRBJ2-5
clone size: few
D gene: TRBD2
CDR3 DNA: TGCGCCAGCAGCTTGGGATCGGGGCCTAGGACTAGTAAGGAAGAGACCCAGTACTTC
CDR3 protein: CASSLGSGPRTSKEETQYF

V gene: TRBV15
J gene: TRBJ1-2
clone size: .
D gene: TRBD1
CDR3 DNA: TGTGCCACCAGCAGAGATTGGGGACAGGGGTATGGCTACACCTTC
CDR3 protein: CATSRDWGQGYGYTF